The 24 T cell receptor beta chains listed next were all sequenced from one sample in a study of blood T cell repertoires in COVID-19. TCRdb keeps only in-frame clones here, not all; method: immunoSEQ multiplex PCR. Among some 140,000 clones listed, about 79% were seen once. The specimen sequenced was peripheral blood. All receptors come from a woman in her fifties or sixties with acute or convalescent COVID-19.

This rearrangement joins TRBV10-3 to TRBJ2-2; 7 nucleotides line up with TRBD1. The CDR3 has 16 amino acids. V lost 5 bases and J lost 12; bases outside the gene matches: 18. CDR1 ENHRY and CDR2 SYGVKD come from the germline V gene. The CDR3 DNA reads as TGTGCCATCAGTAACATTCAGGGGCAGGGGGAAAGAAAGCTGTTTTTT. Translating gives CAISNIQGQGERKLFF.

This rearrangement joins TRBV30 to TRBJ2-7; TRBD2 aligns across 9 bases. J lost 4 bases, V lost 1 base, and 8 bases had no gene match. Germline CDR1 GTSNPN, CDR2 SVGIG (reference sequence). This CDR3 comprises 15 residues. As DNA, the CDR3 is TGTGCCTGGAGTGAGCCGTTGCGGGGGGGATACGAGCAGTACTTC. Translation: CAWSEPLRGGYEQYF.

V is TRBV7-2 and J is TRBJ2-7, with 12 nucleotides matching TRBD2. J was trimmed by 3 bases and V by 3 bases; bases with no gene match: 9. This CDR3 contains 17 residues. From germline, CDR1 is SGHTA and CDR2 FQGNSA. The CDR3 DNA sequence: TGTGCCAGCAGCTTCCTAGCGGGGGGGCCGGTCCTCTACGAGCAGTACGTC. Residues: CASSFLAGGPVLYEQYV.

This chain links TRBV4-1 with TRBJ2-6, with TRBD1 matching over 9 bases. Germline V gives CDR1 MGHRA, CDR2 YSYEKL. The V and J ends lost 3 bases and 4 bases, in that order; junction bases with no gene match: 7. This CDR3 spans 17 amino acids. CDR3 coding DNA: TGCGCCAGCAGCCACCGCGGGACAGGGTCAGGGGCCAACGTCCTGACTTTC. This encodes CASSHRGTGSGANVLTF.

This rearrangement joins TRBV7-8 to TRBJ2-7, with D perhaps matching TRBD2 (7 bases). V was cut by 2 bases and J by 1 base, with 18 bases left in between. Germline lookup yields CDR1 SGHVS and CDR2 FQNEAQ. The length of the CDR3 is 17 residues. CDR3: CASSLRGGPDRSYEQYV. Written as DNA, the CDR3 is TGTGCCAGCAGCTTAAGGGGGGGGCCCGACAGATCCTACGAGCAGTACGTC.

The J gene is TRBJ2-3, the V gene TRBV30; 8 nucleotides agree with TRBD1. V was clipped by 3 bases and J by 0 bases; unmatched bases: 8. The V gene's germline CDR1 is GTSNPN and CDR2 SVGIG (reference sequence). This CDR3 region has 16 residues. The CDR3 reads CAWRGGQAFSTDTQYF. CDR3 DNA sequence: TGTGCCTGGAGGGGGGGACAGGCCTTTAGCACAGATACGCAGTATTTT.

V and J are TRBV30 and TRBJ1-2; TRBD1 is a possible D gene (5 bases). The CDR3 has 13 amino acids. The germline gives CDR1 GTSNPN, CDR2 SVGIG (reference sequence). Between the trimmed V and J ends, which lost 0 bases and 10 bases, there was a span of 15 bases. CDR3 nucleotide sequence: TGTGCCTGGAGTGTTGGGGCAGGGATGCACTACACCTTC. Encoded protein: CAWSVGAGMHYTF. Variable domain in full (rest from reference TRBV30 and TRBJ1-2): SQTIHQWPATLVQPVGSPLSLECTVEGTSNPNLYWYRQAAGRGLQLLFYSVGIGQISSEVPQNLSASRPQDRQFILSSKKLLLSDSGFYLCAWSVGAGMHYTFGSGTRLTVV.

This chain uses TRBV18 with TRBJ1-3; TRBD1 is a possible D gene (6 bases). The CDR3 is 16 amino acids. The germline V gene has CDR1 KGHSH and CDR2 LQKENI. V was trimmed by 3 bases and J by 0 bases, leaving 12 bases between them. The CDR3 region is CASSPLTRGSGNTIYF. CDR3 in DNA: TGTGCCAGCTCACCCCTGACCAGGGGCTCTGGAAACACCATATATTTT.

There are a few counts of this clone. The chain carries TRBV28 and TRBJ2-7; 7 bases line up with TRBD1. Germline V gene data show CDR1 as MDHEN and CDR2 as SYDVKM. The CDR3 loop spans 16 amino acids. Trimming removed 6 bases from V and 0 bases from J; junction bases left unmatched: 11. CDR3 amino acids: CASSSPYRGSSYEQYV. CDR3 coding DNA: TGTGCCAGCAGCTCACCCTACAGGGGAAGCTCCTACGAGCAGTACGTC.

The CDR3 DNA follows: TGTGCCTGGAGCCTCGGGATCCAAGAGACCCAGTACTTC. Translation: CAWSLGIQETQYF. The chain joins TRBV30 to TRBJ2-5; D possibly corresponds to TRBD2 (5 bases). The CDR3 is 13 residues long. Germline CDR1 and CDR2: GTSNPN and SVGIG (reference sequence). V gave up 3 bases and J gave up 1 base, with 9 bases separating them.

CDR3: CASSPDTYGYTF. CDR3 DNA sequence: TGTGCCAGCAGTCCAGACACATATGGCTACACCTTC. The chain combines TRBV6-6 with TRBJ1-2, with D hard to call. Germline V gene data show CDR1 as MNHNY and CDR2 as SVGAGI (reference sequence). Trimming shortened V by 5 bases and J by 5 bases, and 9 bases separated the two germline ends. CDR3 length equals 12 residues.

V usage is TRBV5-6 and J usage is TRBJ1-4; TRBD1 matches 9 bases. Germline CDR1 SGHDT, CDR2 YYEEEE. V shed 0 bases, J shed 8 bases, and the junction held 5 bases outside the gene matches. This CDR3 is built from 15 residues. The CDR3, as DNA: TGTGCCAGCAGCTTGGTTGGGACAGGGTTGGAAAAACTGTTTTTT. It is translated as CASSLVGTGLEKLFF.

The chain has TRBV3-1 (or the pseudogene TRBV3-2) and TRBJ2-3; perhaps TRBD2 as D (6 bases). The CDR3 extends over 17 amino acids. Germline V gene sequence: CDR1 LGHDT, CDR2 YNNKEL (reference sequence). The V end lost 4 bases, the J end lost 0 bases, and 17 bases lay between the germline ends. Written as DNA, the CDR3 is TGTGCCAGCAGCCTAGACCCTCCGCGGGGTAGCACAGATACGCAGTATTTT. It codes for CASSLDPPRGSTDTQYF.

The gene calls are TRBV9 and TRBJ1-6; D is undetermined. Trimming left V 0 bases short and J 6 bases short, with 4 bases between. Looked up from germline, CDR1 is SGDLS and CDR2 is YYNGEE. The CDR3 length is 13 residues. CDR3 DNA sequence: TGTGCCAGCAGCGTAGATAGTAATTCACCCCTCCACTTT. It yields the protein CASSVDSNSPLHF.

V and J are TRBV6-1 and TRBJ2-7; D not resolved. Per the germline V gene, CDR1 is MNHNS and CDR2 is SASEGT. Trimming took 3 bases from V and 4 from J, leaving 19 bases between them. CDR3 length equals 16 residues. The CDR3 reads CASSDRRLTTTYEQYV. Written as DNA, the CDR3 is TGTGCCAGCAGTGACCGGCGACTCACTACAACTTACGAGCAGTACGTC.

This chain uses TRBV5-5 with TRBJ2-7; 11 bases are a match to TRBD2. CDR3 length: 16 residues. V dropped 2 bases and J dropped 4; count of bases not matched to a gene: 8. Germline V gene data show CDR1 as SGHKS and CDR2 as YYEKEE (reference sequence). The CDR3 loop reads CASSFGPTSGRYEQYF. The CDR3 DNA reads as TGTGCCAGCAGCTTTGGCCCCACTAGCGGGAGATACGAGCAGTACTTC.

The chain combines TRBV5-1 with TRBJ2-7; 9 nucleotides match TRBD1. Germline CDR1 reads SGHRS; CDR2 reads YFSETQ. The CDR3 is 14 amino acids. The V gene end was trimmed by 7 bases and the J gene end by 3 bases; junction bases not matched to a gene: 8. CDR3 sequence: CASGPGTGNYEQYF. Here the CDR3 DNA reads TGCGCCAGCGGACCCGGGACAGGGAACTACGAGCAGTACTTC.

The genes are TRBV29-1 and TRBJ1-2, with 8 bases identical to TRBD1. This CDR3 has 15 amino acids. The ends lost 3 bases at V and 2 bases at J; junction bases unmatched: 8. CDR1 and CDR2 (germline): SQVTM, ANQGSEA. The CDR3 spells CSVEGRGRGNYGYTF. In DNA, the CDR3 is TGCAGCGTTGAGGGCAGGGGGCGCGGAAACTATGGCTACACCTTC.

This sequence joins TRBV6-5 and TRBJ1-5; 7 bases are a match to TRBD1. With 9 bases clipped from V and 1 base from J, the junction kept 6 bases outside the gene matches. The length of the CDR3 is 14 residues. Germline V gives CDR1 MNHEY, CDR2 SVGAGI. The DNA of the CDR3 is TGTGCCAGAGACAGGGTTCAAAGCAATCAGCCCCAGCATTTT. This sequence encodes CARDRVQSNQPQHF.

CDR3 loop: CASSYLAGGYEQYV. Written as DNA, the CDR3 is TGTGCCAGCAGTTACCTAGCGGGGGGATACGAGCAGTACGTC. This sequence joins TRBV6-6 and TRBJ2-7; 11 bases map to TRBD2. The CDR3 contains 14 residues. The V and J ends lost 2 bases and 4 bases, in that order; junction bases with no gene match: 1. Germline CDR1 and CDR2: MNHNY and SVGAGI (reference sequence).

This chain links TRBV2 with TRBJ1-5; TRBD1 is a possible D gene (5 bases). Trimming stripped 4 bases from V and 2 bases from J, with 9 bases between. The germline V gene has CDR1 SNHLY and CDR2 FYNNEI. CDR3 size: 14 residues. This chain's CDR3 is CASSGTIGNQPQHF. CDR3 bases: TGTGCCAGCAGTGGGACAATTGGCAATCAGCCCCAGCATTTT. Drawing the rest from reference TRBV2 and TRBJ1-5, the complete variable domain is EPEVTQTPSHQVTQMGQEVILRCVPISNHLYFYWYRQILGQKVEFLVSFYNNEISEKSEIFDDQFSVERPDGSNFTLKIRSTKLEDSAMYFCASSGTIGNQPQHFGDGTRLSIL.

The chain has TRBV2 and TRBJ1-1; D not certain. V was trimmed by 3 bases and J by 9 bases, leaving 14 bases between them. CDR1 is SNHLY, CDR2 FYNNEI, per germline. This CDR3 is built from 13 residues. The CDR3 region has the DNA TGTGCCAGCAGTGAGTTGACTCAAACCCAAGCTTTCTTT. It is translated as CASSELTQTQAFF.

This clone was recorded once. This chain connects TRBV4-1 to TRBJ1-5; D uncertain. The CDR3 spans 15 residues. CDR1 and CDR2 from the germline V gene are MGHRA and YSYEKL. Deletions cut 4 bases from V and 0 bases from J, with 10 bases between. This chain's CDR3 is CASSPYDNSNQPQHF. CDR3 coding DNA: TGCGCCAGCAGCCCGTACGACAATAGCAATCAGCCCCAGCATTTT.

The chain's CDR3 is CASSRGQGRNEQYV. The CDR3 bases are TGTGCCAGCTCAAGGGGACAGGGGCGCAACGAGCAGTACGTC. This chain connects TRBV18 to TRBJ2-7; 10 bases are a match to TRBD1. V was pared by 5 bases and J by 5 bases, with 6 bases of the junction left unmatched. The germline CDR1 and CDR2 sequences are KGHSH and LQKENI. The CDR3 loop spans 14 amino acids.